What follows are 12 T cell receptor beta chains derived from one specimen sequenced in a study of T cells in Graves' hyperthyroidism and ophthalmopathy. Amplification of TCR beta CDR3 regions was performed using RNA transcripts as template. In the first-round RT-PCR of the TCR CDR3, the HTBI primer set was used. MiXCR, applied by TCRdb to the multiplex PCR reads, yields one record per CDR3 protein. The sample consists of approximately 600,000 distinct CDR3 sequences, around 21% of them appearing once. The sequenced sample consisted of blood. The receptors were sampled from a man younger than 40 with Graves' ophthalmopathy.

This clonotype has only a few counts. The V and J genes are TRBV19 and TRBJ2-1; D remains ambiguous. Between the trimmed V and J ends, which lost 5 bases and 6 bases, there was a span of 17 bases. Germline CDR1 reads LNHDA; CDR2 reads SQIVND (reference sequence). The CDR3 spans 15 residues. The CDR3 loop is CASSLVGGEINEQFF. The CDR3 coding sequence is TGTGCCAGTAGTCTCGTCGGTGGAGAAATCAATGAGCAGTTCTTC.

Turning to this clonotype: The CDR3 ends on some other residue instead of the conserved phenylalanine or tryptophan, so this is likely a read error. The chain is built from TRBV20-1 and TRBJ2-5; 7 positions agree with TRBD1. The CDR3 is made up of 16 amino acids. The germline gives CDR1 DFQATT, CDR2 SNEGSKA (reference sequence). V gave up 0 bases and J gave up 2 bases; unmatched junction bases: 9. The CDR3 is CSARDLRDSLQETQYL. CDR3 nucleotide sequence: TGCAGTGCTAGAGATCTGAGGGACAGCTTACAAGAGACCCAGTACCTC.

This clonotype was found many times. The chain couples TRBV28 to TRBJ1-5; 8 bases line up with TRBD1. J was trimmed by 7 bases and V by 6 bases; bases with no gene match: 8. Germline CDR1 is MDHEN and CDR2 is SYDVKM. CDR3 length equals 14 residues. The CDR3 DNA is TGTGCCAGCAGACAAGGACAGGGATCGCAGCCCCAGCATTTT. Residues: CASRQGQGSQPQHF.

The chain employs TRBV27 and TRBJ2-1; D uncertain. Germline CDR1 reads MNHEY; CDR2 reads SMNVEV (reference sequence). The CDR3 contains 14 residues. V lost 4 bases and J lost 15, with 22 bases in between. The CDR3 loop is CASSSTPPVGSRFF. CDR3 DNA sequence: TGTGCCAGCAGTTCCACCCCTCCCGTCGGATCTCGGTTCTTC.

Ten or more counts support this clonotype. The genes are TRBV20-1 and TRBJ1-2; D perhaps matches TRBD1 (6 bases). V lost 5 bases and J 4 bases, leaving 11 bases between the germline ends. This CDR3 comprises 12 residues. CDR1 DFQATT and CDR2 SNEGSKA come from the germline V gene (reference sequence). The CDR3 coding sequence is TGCAGTGCTCTTACAGGGACCTATGGCTACACCTTC. Protein: CSALTGTYGYTF.

This clonotype was seen many times. The J gene is TRBJ2-5, the V gene TRBV11-2; 9 bases line up with TRBD2. Losses at the gene ends were 3 bases for V and 3 bases for J; bases not matched to a gene: 8. The CDR3 loop spans 16 amino acids. Germline V gene sequence: CDR1 SGHAT, CDR2 FQNNGV. CDR3 sequence (DNA): TGTGCCAGCAGCTTTACACGACTAGCGGAGAAAGAGACCCAGTACTTC. This encodes CASSFTRLAEKETQYF.

This clonotype is a singleton in its sample. This sequence may be a read error, since a much larger clone differs from it by one base. This rearrangement joins TRBV11-2 to TRBJ2-3, with D perhaps being TRBD1 or TRBD2 (5 bases each). V was trimmed by 8 bases and J by 2 bases, leaving 20 bases between them. Germline V gene sequence: CDR1 SGHAT, CDR2 FQNNGV. The CDR3 consists of 16 residues. The CDR3 DNA reads TGTGCCAGCCGCCTCAATGGGGGAGAAGACACAGATACGCAGTATTTT. Translating it yields CASRLNGGEDTDTQYF.

This clonotype was found a few times. J is TRBJ2-7 and V is TRBV4-1, with 8 nucleotides matching TRBD2. There are 15 residues in the CDR3. The germline gives CDR1 MGHRA, CDR2 YSYEKL. Trimming took 8 bases from V and 2 from J; bases not matched to a gene: 11. CDR3 region: CASRGAGALTYEQYF. CDR3 bases: TGCGCCAGCCGAGGAGCGGGAGCCCTAACCTACGAGCAGTACTTC.

This clonotype was recorded a few times. The rearrangement joins TRBV20-1 to TRBJ2-7, with 9 positions matching TRBD2. The V gene end was trimmed by 6 bases and the J gene end by 3 bases; junction bases not matched to a gene: 9. Germline CDR1 reads DFQATT; CDR2 reads SNEGSKA (reference sequence). This CDR3 region has 14 residues. DNA for the CDR3: TGCAGTGCCCCACCCGTAGCGGGAGTCTACGAGCAGTACTTC. Protein sequence: CSAPPVAGVYEQYF.

The rearrangement uses TRBV6-2 or TRBV6-3 and TRBJ2-1; TRBD2 agrees at 11 bases. Germline loops: CDR1 MNHEY, CDR2 SVGEGT. The CDR3 runs to 16 residues. V shed 8 bases, J shed 4 bases, and the junction held 10 bases outside the gene matches. CDR3 protein: CASGLAGGVIYNEQFF. CDR3 coding DNA: TGTGCCAGCGGTCTAGCGGGAGGAGTAATATACAATGAGCAGTTCTTC.

Concerning this clonotype: This may stem from a read error, because a much larger clone lies one nucleotide away. The chain is built from TRBV2 and TRBJ2-1, with 11 bases fitting TRBD1. The germline V gene has CDR1 SNHLY and CDR2 FYNNEI. The CDR3 spans 14 residues. The DNA for the CDR3 is TGTGCCAGCAGTCGGGACAGGGGGACAAATGCGCAGTTCTTC. This encodes CASSRDRGTNAQFF. Looking up the rest from reference TRBV2 and TRBJ2-1 gives the full variable domain: EPEVTQTPSHQVTQMGQEVILRCVPISNHLYFYWYRQILGQKVEFLVSFYNNEISEKSEIFDDQFSVERPDGSNFTLKIRSTKLEDSAMYFCASSRDRGTNAQFFGPGTRLTVL.

This clonotype was seen only a few times. Relative to the germline gene, one junction end is altered; a read error may explain this. This chain joins TRBV20-1 and TRBJ2-1, with 10 bases that match TRBD2. This CDR3 has 17 amino acids. The germline gives CDR1 DFQATT, CDR2 SNEGSKA (reference sequence). CDR3 DNA: TGCAGTGCTAGTGAGCTAGCGGGAGCGTCTGCCTACAATGAGCAGTCCTTC. Its translation is CSASELAGASAYNEQSF.